The next 14 T cell receptor beta chains were all read from a single sample in a study of T cell repertoires in cytomegalovirus infection. TCRdb reprocessed the reads with MiXCR, giving one entry per CDR3 protein. The table lists roughly 720,000 distinct CDR3 sequences, 35% of them singletons, with more than 2.5% in the top ten. Source material: PBMCs. The source is a human donor in good health (CMV status not recorded). Some clones in this sample may be carry-over from other donors' samples.

The chain couples TRBV6-8 to TRBJ2-2; D unclear. V was trimmed by 4 bases and J by 4 bases, leaving 7 bases between them. The germline gives CDR1 MNHGY, CDR2 SAAAGT. The CDR3 is made up of 13 amino acids. The CDR3, as DNA: TGTGCCAGCAGTTGGGCCGCCACCGGGGAGCTGTTTTTT. Protein: CASSWAATGELFF.

This clonotype was seen more than once but under ten times. V usage is TRBV29-1 and J usage is TRBJ2-7; TRBD2 might be the D (6 bases). Germline V CDR1 and CDR2: SQVTM, ANQGSEA. V lost 1 base, J lost 0 bases, and 13 bases lay in between. The CDR3 totals 15 residues. The CDR3 loop is CSVEGPGATSYEQYF. The DNA for the CDR3 is TGCAGCGTTGAAGGCCCGGGAGCGACCTCCTACGAGCAGTACTTC.

The chain uses TRBV20-1 and TRBJ1-4, with D unclear. CDR3 length: 12 residues. Germline assignment: CDR1 DFQATT and CDR2 SNEGSKA (reference sequence). V was cut by 3 bases and J by 5 bases, with 7 bases left in between. The CDR3 sequence is CSASPGNEKLFF. Here the CDR3 DNA reads TGCAGTGCTAGTCCCGGGAATGAAAAACTGTTTTTT.

This clonotype was picked up many times. The chain links TRBV28 to TRBJ2-1; 15 positions agree with TRBD2. The junction had 9 bases not matched to a gene; V was cut back by 11 bases and J by 4 bases. The CDR3 runs to 16 residues. Germline V gene data show CDR1 as MDHEN and CDR2 as SYDVKM. Here the CDR3 DNA reads TGTGCCCGCTTCGCCGGACTAGCGGGAGGGTACAATGAGCAGTTCTTC. It yields the protein CARFAGLAGGYNEQFF.

This clonotype has at least ten counts. V usage is TRBV2 and J usage is TRBJ2-5; 7 bases are a match to TRBD2. Germline loops: CDR1 SNHLY, CDR2 FYNNEI. V gave up 7 bases and J gave up 1 base; unmatched junction bases: 9. The CDR3 is 15 residues long. The CDR3 sequence is CASKTGTTFQETQYF. The CDR3 DNA reads TGTGCCAGCAAGACCGGGACTACTTTCCAAGAGACCCAGTACTTC. Full variable domain (outside the CDR3, taken from reference TRBV2 and TRBJ2-5): EPEVTQTPSHQVTQMGQEVILRCVPISNHLYFYWYRQILGQKVEFLVSFYNNEISEKSEIFDDQFSVERPDGSNFTLKIRSTKLEDSAMYFCASKTGTTFQETQYFGPGTRLLVL.

A few counts support this clonotype. The J gene is TRBJ2-4, the V gene TRBV5-5, with D maybe TRBD2 (5 bases). CDR1 and CDR2 (germline): SGHKS, YYEKEE (reference sequence). Trimming removed 0 bases at V and 10 bases at J, with 11 bases between. The CDR3 extends over 13 amino acids. CDR3 in amino acids: CASSLEGDSIQYF. The CDR3 DNA reads as TGTGCCAGCAGCTTGGAGGGAGACTCGATTCAGTACTTC. Full variable domain (missing parts from reference TRBV5-5 and TRBJ2-4): DAGVTQSPTHLIKTRGQQVTLRCSPISGHKSVSWYQQVLGQGPQFIFQYYEKEERGRGNFPDRFSARQFPNYSSELNVNALLLGDSALYLCASSLEGDSIQYFGAGTRLSVL.

In this sample, this clonotype turned up a few times. The chain recombines TRBV12-3 or TRBV12-4 with TRBJ2-3; D remains unclear. The CDR3 spans 15 residues. Trimming removed 6 bases from V and 2 bases from J, with 15 bases in between. CDR3 protein: CASSSLSVDTDTQYF. CDR3 DNA: TGTGCCAGCAGCTCCCTTAGTGTGGACACAGATACGCAGTATTTT.

The V call is TRBV19, the J call TRBJ2-7; D is undetermined. This CDR3 comprises 14 residues. CDR1 LNHDA and CDR2 SQIVND come from the germline V gene (reference sequence). The V end was cut by 5 bases, the J end by 0 bases, with 11 bases between. CDR3 DNA: TGTGCCAGTAGTCCCCGACTGAGCTCCTACGAGCAGTACTTC. Translation gives CASSPRLSSYEQYF.

In its sample, this clonotype was seen a few times. The CDR3 DNA sequence: TGCGCCAGCAGCCAAAGTGCAGGGTACCAGCCCCAGCATTTT. This translates into CASSQSAGYQPQHF. The chain employs TRBV4-1 and TRBJ1-5; perhaps TRBD1 as D (5 bases). Germline V lookup: CDR1 MGHRA, CDR2 YSYEKL. Between the trimmed V and J ends, which lost 2 bases and 7 bases, there was a span of 12 bases. This CDR3 spans 14 amino acids.

On this clonotype: This could be a read error, since a much larger clone is one nucleotide away. Because the CDR3's place on the DNA is in doubt, the DNA is left out and the CDR3 is given as listed by TCRdb. The CDR3 loop reads CASSLWGQGNYNEQLF. This chain uses TRBV7-2 with TRBJ2-1; TRBD1 reflects the table's D call only, with no check against the DNA. The CDR3 contains 16 residues when both ends are counted. Germline CDR1 and CDR2: SGHTA and FQGNSA.

The chain uses TRBV12-3 or TRBV12-4 and TRBJ1-2; D might be TRBD1 (6 bases). V was pared by 3 bases and J by 8 bases, with 10 bases between. The CDR3 consists of 12 residues. In DNA, the CDR3 is TGTGCCAGCAGTTTGGGGGGCGAAGGCTACACCTTC. This gives the protein CASSLGGEGYTF.

This chain links TRBV28 with TRBJ1-2; D remains ambiguous. The CDR3 loop spans 13 amino acids. V gave up 3 bases and J gave up 5 bases, with 10 bases separating them. From germline, CDR1 is MDHEN and CDR2 SYDVKM. For the CDR3, the DNA is TGTGCCAGCAGTTTGATACATTTGTATGGCTACACCTTC. This encodes CASSLIHLYGYTF.

This clonotype was counted many times. The chain has TRBV7-6 and TRBJ2-7; the match to TRBD2 covers 8 bases. Germline CDR1 is SGHVS and CDR2 is FNYEAQ. J lost 5 bases, V lost 5 bases, and 11 bases had no gene match. This CDR3 is 15 amino acids long. In DNA, the CDR3 is TGTGCCAGCAGCCCCTCGCCAGCGGGAGTGAACGAGCAGTACTTC. It encodes CASSPSPAGVNEQYF.

This clonotype has just a few counts. This rearrangement joins TRBV7-2 to TRBJ2-5; 9 bases fit TRBD2. The CDR3 sequence is 16 residues long. Trimming at V came to 1 base and at J to 4 bases, leaving 7 bases not matched to a gene. Per germline, CDR1 SGHTA and CDR2 FQGNSA. The CDR3 nucleotides read TGTGCCAGCAGCTTAGTATTAGCGGGAGCCCGAGAGACCCAGTACTTC. Residues: CASSLVLAGARETQYF. Based on the CDR3 plus reference TRBV7-2 and TRBJ2-5, the full variable domain is GAGVSQSPSNKVTEKGKDVELRCDPISGHTALYWYRQSLGQGLEFLIYFQGNSAPDKSGLPSDRFSAERTGGSVSTLTIQRTQQEDSAVYLCASSLVLAGARETQYFGPGTRLLVL.